Presented here are 9 T cell receptor beta chains from one specimen sequenced in a study of cytomegalovirus exposure and HLA in healthy donors. This PCR relied on a set of 60 Vbeta primers and 13 Jbeta primers. Using immunoSEQ multiplex PCR, the repertoire was profiled, and TCRdb retains in-frame clones only, with some absent. The top ten hold about 8.5% of the sample, which has under 45,000 clones, around 65% seen once. The material sequenced was PBMCs. Receptors originate from a human donor in good health.

The V and J genes are TRBV9 and TRBJ2-3; 8 nucleotides align to TRBD2. Germline V gene lookup returns CDR1 SGDLS and CDR2 YYNGEE. The CDR3 consists of 19 residues. V trimming: 0 bases; J trimming: 1 base; junction bases outside the gene matches: 13. Here the CDR3 reads CASSVASGLVGKGTDTQYF. In DNA, the CDR3 is TGTGCCAGCAGCGTAGCCTCGGGACTAGTTGGTAAGGGCACAGATACGCAGTATTTT.

The chain is built from TRBV19 and TRBJ1-2; TRBD1 might be the D (5 bases). This CDR3 has 15 amino acids. Trimming took off 7 bases at V and 3 bases at J, with 18 bases between the two ends. CDR1 LNHDA and CDR2 SQIVND come from the germline V gene (reference sequence). The CDR3 DNA follows: TGTGCCAGTAAGGATTCAGGCAGGGCCTACTATGGCTACACCTTC. It yields the protein CASKDSGRAYYGYTF.

This clone was observed a few times. This sequence joins TRBV6-5 and TRBJ2-1, with no clear D. Per germline, CDR1 MNHEY and CDR2 SVGAGI. CDR3 size: 14 residues. V lost 2 bases and J lost 2, with 7 bases in between. CDR3 amino acids: CASSYRTPYNEQFF. The CDR3 bases are TGTGCCAGCAGTTACCGAACACCCTACAATGAGCAGTTCTTC.

The V gene is TRBV4-1, the J gene TRBJ2-1; 7 nucleotides line up with TRBD2. In germline, CDR1 is MGHRA, CDR2 YSYEKL. The CDR3 has 15 amino acids. J was trimmed by 6 bases and V by 0 bases; bases with no gene match: 5. CDR3 loop: CASSQDPLASNEQFF. The CDR3 nucleotides read TGCGCCAGCAGCCAAGACCCACTAGCGAGCAATGAGCAGTTCTTC.

The chain employs TRBV30 and TRBJ1-5, with TRBD1 as a possible D gene (5 bases). Germline-derived CDR1 and CDR2 are GTSNPN and SVGIG (reference sequence). This CDR3 is 13 amino acids long. The ends were cut back, 4 bases at V and 5 bases at J, with 12 bases in the middle. The DNA of the CDR3 is TGTGCCTGGACCCACAGGCCGGATCAGCCCCAGCATTTT. Amino acid sequence: CAWTHRPDQPQHF. Full variable domain (remainder filled in from reference TRBV30 and TRBJ1-5): SQTIHQWPATLVQPVGSPLSLECTVEGTSNPNLYWYRQAAGRGLQLLFYSVGIGQISSEVPQNLSASRPQDRQFILSSKKLLLSDSGFYLCAWTHRPDQPQHFGDGTRLSIL.

The J gene is TRBJ1-2, the V gene TRBV28; TRBD1 agrees at 9 bases. V shed 5 bases and J 8 bases; nucleotides not matched to a gene: 9. The CDR3 has 14 residues. The germline V gene encodes CDR1 MDHEN and CDR2 SYDVKM. CDR3 region: CASSTTGTGKGYTF. Written as DNA, the CDR3 is TGTGCCAGCAGTACGACCGGGACAGGGAAAGGCTACACCTTC.

This clone has a handful of counts. The chain has TRBV5-4 and TRBJ2-1; 11 bases are a match to TRBD2. Germline CDR1 and CDR2: SGHNT and YYREEE (reference sequence). This CDR3 is built from 17 residues. With 5 bases clipped from V and 7 bases from J, the junction kept 14 bases outside the gene matches. The chain's CDR3 is CASRGRGQGTSGNEQFF. CDR3 in DNA: TGTGCCAGCAGGGGTCGGGGCCAAGGGACTAGCGGTAATGAGCAGTTCTTC. Using reference TRBV5-4 and TRBJ2-1 for the parts outside the CDR3, the full variable domain is ETGVTQSPTHLIKTRGQQVTLRCSSQSGHNTVSWYQQALGQGPQFIFQYYREEENGRGNFPPRFSGLQFPNYSSELNVNALELDDSALYLCASRGRGQGTSGNEQFFGPGTRLTVL.

V and J are TRBV9 and TRBJ1-2, with a weak D call TRBD1 (6 bases). The V and J ends lost 3 bases and 0 bases respectively, with 9 bases between them. The CDR3 has 14 amino acids. The germline CDR1 and CDR2 sequences are SGDLS and YYNGEE. The CDR3 nucleotides read TGTGCCAGCAGCGGAGCAGGGGCTAACTATGGCTACACCTTC. Encoded protein: CASSGAGANYGYTF.

The rearrangement links TRBV5-1 to TRBJ2-1; TRBD2 matches 14 bases. Unmatched junction bases numbered 2, after V lost 3 bases and J lost 0 bases. CDR1 is SGHRS and CDR2 is YFSETQ in the germline V gene. CDR3 length equals 17 residues. Here the CDR3 reads CASSWTSGGISYNEQFF. CDR3 nucleotide sequence: TGCGCCAGCAGCTGGACTAGCGGGGGGATCTCCTACAATGAGCAGTTCTTC.